The rows below give T cell receptor beta chains drawn from one sample of a study of cytomegalovirus exposure and HLA in healthy donors. Assay used: immunoSEQ multiplex PCR; TCRdb lists only in-frame clones, some missing. This repertoire includes about 58,000 clones. The sequencing sample was made of PBMCs. The receptor set was obtained from a woman between 18 and 30 years old in good health and CMV-seronegative. Both conserved end residues are part of each CDR3. Fields, in order: D gene, V gene, J gene, CDR3 protein, CDR3 DNA. A D gene is named only where the DNA matches it firmly.

D gene: .; V gene: TRBV5-4; J gene: TRBJ1-6; CDR3 protein: CASSLASGMGTPLHF; CDR3 DNA: TGTGCCAGCAGCTTGGCCAGCGGGATGGGGACACCCCTCCACTTT
D gene: .; V gene: TRBV5-1; J gene: TRBJ2-2; CDR3 protein: CASSISEGGTGELFF; CDR3 DNA: TGCGCCAGCAGCATCAGTGAGGGAGGCACCGGGGAGCTGTTTTTT
D gene: .; V gene: TRBV7-9; J gene: TRBJ2-6; CDR3 protein: CASSPGSDSGANVLTF; CDR3 DNA: TGTGCCAGCAGCCCGGGATCTGACTCTGGGGCCAACGTCCTGACTTTC
D gene: .; V gene: TRBV7-8; J gene: TRBJ1-6; CDR3 protein: CASSLYQGSSYNSPLHF; CDR3 DNA: TGTGCCAGCAGCTTATATCAGGGAAGCTCCTATAATTCACCCCTCCACTTT
D gene: TRBD1; V gene: TRBV6-6; J gene: TRBJ1-1; CDR3 protein: CASRTGWNTEAFF; CDR3 DNA: TGTGCCAGCAGGACAGGGTGGAACACTGAAGCTTTCTTT
D gene: .; V gene: TRBV5-6; J gene: TRBJ1-3; CDR3 protein: CASSHRAGGNTIYF; CDR3 DNA: TGTGCCAGCAGCCACAGGGCGGGCGGAAACACCATATATTTT
D gene: .; V gene: TRBV6-5; J gene: TRBJ2-7; CDR3 protein: CASRTTRATYEQYF; CDR3 DNA: TGTGCCAGCAGAACGACTAGGGCCACCTACGAGCAGTACTTC
D gene: TRBD2; V gene: TRBV6-5; J gene: TRBJ2-3; CDR3 protein: CASSYRAGAGTDTQYF; CDR3 DNA: TGTGCCAGCAGTTACCGAGCGGGGGCCGGGACAGATACGCAGTATTTT
D gene: .; V gene: TRBV5-1; J gene: TRBJ2-5; CDR3 protein: CASSSSSGKGGETQYF; CDR3 DNA: TGCGCCAGCAGCTCATCTAGCGGAAAAGGGGGGGAGACCCAGTACTTC
D gene: TRBD2; V gene: TRBV5-6; J gene: TRBJ2-1; CDR3 protein: CASSLGLAGGNEQFF; CDR3 DNA: TGTGCCAGCAGCCTCGGACTAGCGGGGGGAAATGAGCAGTTCTTC
D gene: .; V gene: TRBV6-5; J gene: TRBJ1-2; CDR3 protein: CASRRRSGGSGYTF; CDR3 DNA: TGTGCCAGCAGACGCCGGTCCGGGGGAAGTGGCTACACCTTC
D gene: .; V gene: TRBV29-1; J gene: TRBJ2-3; CDR3 protein: CSVGWISTDTQYF; CDR3 DNA: TGCAGCGTCGGGTGGATCAGCACAGATACGCAGTATTTT
D gene: .; V gene: TRBV5-4; J gene: TRBJ1-1; CDR3 protein: CASSGPLNTEAFF; CDR3 DNA: TGTGCCAGCAGCGGGCCCTTGAACACTGAAGCTTTCTTT
D gene: .; V gene: TRBV4-1; J gene: TRBJ1-2; CDR3 protein: CASSQEGNGGVGGYTF; CDR3 DNA: TGCGCCAGCAGCCAAGAAGGGAACGGGGGGGTCGGGGGCTACACCTTC
D gene: TRBD1; V gene: TRBV7-7; J gene: TRBJ2-7; CDR3 protein: CASSDGTGGPYEQYF; CDR3 DNA: TGTGCTAGCAGTGATGGGACAGGGGGCCCCTACGAGCAGTACTTC
D gene: TRBD1; V gene: TRBV10-3; J gene: TRBJ1-1; CDR3 protein: CAINRGNTEAFF; CDR3 DNA: TGTGCCATCAACAGGGGGAACACTGAAGCTTTCTTT
D gene: .; V gene: TRBV7-3; J gene: TRBJ1-1; CDR3 protein: CASSFGGVRTEAFF; CDR3 DNA: TGTGCCAGCAGCTTCGGGGGGGTAAGGACTGAAGCTTTCTTT
D gene: TRBD1; V gene: TRBV18; J gene: TRBJ1-1; CDR3 protein: CASSPQAGGYNTEAFF; CDR3 DNA: TGTGCCAGCTCACCACAGGCAGGGGGCTATAACACTGAAGCTTTCTTT
D gene: .; V gene: TRBV19; J gene: TRBJ2-1; CDR3 protein: CASSIYPSLYNEQFF; CDR3 DNA: TGTGCCAGTAGTATCTACCCTAGTCTATACAATGAGCAGTTCTTC
D gene: .; V gene: TRBV18; J gene: TRBJ2-3; CDR3 protein: CASSPPEQGGGDTQYF; CDR3 DNA: TGTGCCAGCTCACCACCGGAACAGGGCGGTGGAGATACGCAGTATTTT
D gene: .; V gene: TRBV29-1; J gene: TRBJ1-2; CDR3 protein: CSVGGQNYGYTF; CDR3 DNA: TGCAGCGTTGGAGGTCAGAACTATGGCTACACCTTC
D gene: TRBD1; V gene: TRBV29-1; J gene: TRBJ1-2; CDR3 protein: CSVGQGASSGYTF; CDR3 DNA: TGCAGCGTTGGACAGGGGGCTTCGTCTGGCTACACCTTC
D gene: .; V gene: TRBV5-1; J gene: TRBJ2-2; CDR3 protein: CASSPGRGPNTGELFF; CDR3 DNA: TGCGCCAGCTCGCCGGGGAGAGGACCTAACACCGGGGAGCTGTTTTTT
D gene: TRBD2; V gene: TRBV11-2; J gene: TRBJ2-5; CDR3 protein: CASSDLRGGGETQYF; CDR3 DNA: TGTGCCAGCAGCGACCTCCGGGGGGGCGGGGAGACCCAGTACTTC
D gene: TRBD1; V gene: TRBV5-1; J gene: TRBJ2-5; CDR3 protein: CASSGGTGASGETQYF; CDR3 DNA: TGCGCCAGCAGCGGGGGGACAGGGGCCTCCGGAGAGACCCAGTACTTC
D gene: .; V gene: TRBV5-1; J gene: TRBJ2-7; CDR3 protein: CASSQDTAYEQYF; CDR3 DNA: TGCGCCAGCAGTCAAGACACGGCCTACGAGCAGTACTTC
D gene: .; V gene: TRBV12-5; J gene: TRBJ2-2; CDR3 protein: CASGEVNLGEVDTGELFF; CDR3 DNA: TGTGCTAGTGGTGAGGTCAACTTAGGAGAAGTCGACACCGGGGAGCTGTTTTTT
D gene: .; V gene: TRBV19; J gene: TRBJ1-4; CDR3 protein: CATRRSNEKLFF; CDR3 DNA: TGTGCCACCCGACGGAGTAATGAAAAACTGTTTTTT
D gene: .; V gene: TRBV9; J gene: TRBJ1-1; CDR3 protein: CASSVAVGGTEAFF; CDR3 DNA: TGTGCCAGCAGCGTAGCGGTGGGGGGCACTGAAGCTTTCTTT
D gene: TRBD1; V gene: TRBV30; J gene: TRBJ1-1; CDR3 protein: CAWKALQGATEAFF; CDR3 DNA: TGTGCCTGGAAGGCCCTACAGGGGGCGACTGAAGCTTTCTTT
D gene: .; V gene: TRBV7-2; J gene: TRBJ1-5; CDR3 protein: CASSLARGNQPQHF; CDR3 DNA: TGTGCCAGCAGCTTAGCCAGGGGTAATCAGCCCCAGCATTTT
D gene: .; V gene: TRBV6-6; J gene: TRBJ1-5; CDR3 protein: CASSYLAGAQHQHF; CDR3 DNA: TGTGCCAGCAGTTACCTGGCAGGGGCCCAGCACCAGCATTTT
D gene: .; V gene: TRBV5-1; J gene: TRBJ1-4; CDR3 protein: CASSLTGTNEKLFF; CDR3 DNA: TGCGCCAGCAGCTTGACAGGGACGAATGAAAAACTGTTTTTT
D gene: TRBD1; V gene: TRBV5-1; J gene: TRBJ2-7; CDR3 protein: CASSFGTVFLEQYF; CDR3 DNA: TGCGCCAGCAGCTTCGGGACAGTATTTCTCGAGCAGTACTTC
D gene: .; V gene: TRBV5-1; J gene: TRBJ1-2; CDR3 protein: CASSLGDSPNRIGYTF; CDR3 DNA: TGCGCCAGCAGCTTGGGCGACAGTCCCAATAGGATTGGCTACACCTTC
D gene: TRBD1; V gene: TRBV6-5; J gene: TRBJ1-2; CDR3 protein: CASSYDPQGAGGYTF; CDR3 DNA: TGTGCCAGCAGTTACGACCCACAGGGGGCGGGTGGCTACACCTTC
D gene: TRBD1; V gene: TRBV4-1; J gene: TRBJ1-5; CDR3 protein: CASSQDRSGGPSSYSNQPQHF; CDR3 DNA: TGCGCCAGCAGCCAAGATAGGTCAGGGGGCCCGAGCTCTTATAGCAATCAGCCCCAGCATTTT
D gene: .; V gene: TRBV28; J gene: TRBJ1-2; CDR3 protein: CASSLVREGYTF; CDR3 DNA: TGTGCCAGCAGTTTAGTTCGGGAGGGCTACACCTTC
D gene: .; V gene: TRBV30; J gene: TRBJ1-1; CDR3 protein: CAWISSGGTEAFF; CDR3 DNA: TGTGCCTGGATTTCCTCCGGGGGGACTGAAGCTTTCTTT
D gene: TRBD2; V gene: TRBV4-1; J gene: TRBJ2-1; CDR3 protein: CASSQGGNEQFF; CDR3 DNA: TGCGCCAGCAGCCAGGGGGGGAATGAGCAGTTCTTC
D gene: TRBD1; V gene: TRBV7-2; J gene: TRBJ1-5; CDR3 protein: CASSLRGQGGSQPQHF; CDR3 DNA: TGTGCCAGCAGCTTAAGGGGACAGGGAGGAAGTCAGCCCCAGCATTTT
D gene: .; V gene: TRBV11-3; J gene: TRBJ2-7; CDR3 protein: CASSQWEYEQYF; CDR3 DNA: TGTGCCAGCAGCCAGTGGGAGTACGAGCAGTACTTC
D gene: TRBD2; V gene: TRBV5-1; J gene: TRBJ2-1; CDR3 protein: CASSFTSGSDNEQFF; CDR3 DNA: TGCGCCAGCAGCTTTACTAGCGGCTCCGACAATGAGCAGTTCTTC
D gene: .; V gene: TRBV6-5; J gene: TRBJ1-3; CDR3 protein: CASSYTTSVGDTIYF; CDR3 DNA: TGTGCCAGCAGTTACACCACAAGTGTCGGGGACACCATATATTTT
D gene: TRBD2; V gene: TRBV19; J gene: TRBJ2-1; CDR3 protein: CASVEREGRFHEQFF; CDR3 DNA: TGTGCCAGCGTCGAGCGGGAGGGCCGCTTCCATGAGCAGTTCTTC
D gene: .; V gene: TRBV7-9; J gene: TRBJ1-4; CDR3 protein: CASSLGGGGDEKLFF; CDR3 DNA: TGTGCCAGCAGCTTAGGGGGCGGGGGCGATGAAAAACTGTTTTTT
D gene: .; V gene: TRBV6-5; J gene: TRBJ2-7; CDR3 protein: CASSPIEGGTYEQYF; CDR3 DNA: TGTGCCAGCAGTCCTATCGAGGGTGGAACCTACGAGCAGTACTTC
D gene: TRBD1; V gene: TRBV7-9; J gene: TRBJ2-2; CDR3 protein: CASTTGLRLTGELFF; CDR3 DNA: TGTGCCAGCACGACAGGGTTGCGGTTGACCGGGGAGCTGTTTTTT
D gene: .; V gene: TRBV7-9; J gene: TRBJ1-5; CDR3 protein: CASSLRGFKGNIRAQHF; CDR3 DNA: TGTGCCAGCAGCTTAAGGGGCTTTAAGGGGAACATCAGAGCCCAGCATTTT
D gene: TRBD1; V gene: TRBV6-6; J gene: TRBJ2-7; CDR3 protein: CASTGQGTYEQYF; CDR3 DNA: TGTGCCAGCACAGGACAGGGCACCTACGAGCAGTACTTC
D gene: TRBD1; V gene: TRBV19; J gene: TRBJ1-5; CDR3 protein: CVSRPLTGRSNQPQHF; CDR3 DNA: TGTGTCAGTAGACCCTTGACAGGGAGGAGCAATCAGCCCCAGCATTTT
D gene: TRBD2; V gene: TRBV6-6; J gene: TRBJ2-1; CDR3 protein: CASSYWGGRSDEQFF; CDR3 DNA: TGTGCCAGCAGTTACTGGGGCGGGAGGTCAGATGAGCAGTTCTTC
D gene: .; V gene: TRBV28; J gene: TRBJ2-7; CDR3 protein: CASRGGMYEQYF; CDR3 DNA: TGTGCCAGCAGAGGGGGAATGTACGAGCAGTACTTC
D gene: TRBD1; V gene: TRBV7-9; J gene: TRBJ1-2; CDR3 protein: CASSRGTGASRSYTF; CDR3 DNA: TGTGCCAGCAGCCGCGGGACAGGGGCGAGTAGGAGCTACACCTTC